These 8 T cell receptor beta chains came from one sample sequenced in a study of blood T cell repertoires in COVID-19. Profiling relied on immunoSEQ multiplex PCR, and the TCRdb table lists in-frame clones only, not all of them. The profile shows 200,000 to 250,000 clones, around four fifths of them singletons. Material for sequencing was PBMCs or T cells enriched from blood (not recorded which). Receptors were obtained from a man between 40 and 49 years old who had recovered from COVID-19.

The J gene is TRBJ1-2, the V gene TRBV6-5, with D maybe TRBD1 (6 bases). The V end lost 5 bases, the J end lost 7 bases, and 20 bases lay between the germline ends. The CDR3 spans 15 residues. The germline gives CDR1 MNHEY, CDR2 SVGAGI. The CDR3 bases are TGTGCCAGCAGTCTTTCGGGGGGGGGCTTGGTTGGCTACACCTTC. Residues: CASSLSGGGLVGYTF.

The J gene is TRBJ2-3, the V gene TRBV5-6, with TRBD1 matching over 9 bases. CDR3 length: 15 amino acids. V shed 4 bases, J shed 3 bases, and the junction held 6 bases outside the gene matches. Germline V CDR1 and CDR2: SGHDT, YYEEEE. The CDR3 nucleotides are TGTGCCAGCAGCAGGACAGGGGAGGGGACAGATACGCAGTATTTT. It encodes CASSRTGEGTDTQYF.

The V gene is TRBV11-1, the J gene TRBJ1-1; a weak D match, TRBD1 (5 bases). The CDR3 sequence is 14 residues long. Trimming removed 2 bases at V and 4 bases at J, with 11 bases between. Germline V lookup: CDR1 SGHAT, CDR2 FQDESV (reference sequence). The CDR3 sequence: CASSLLSGGTEAFF. As DNA, the CDR3 is TGTGCCAGCAGCTTACTATCGGGGGGCACTGAAGCTTTCTTT.

V and J are TRBV7-2 and TRBJ2-7; TRBD2 matches at 15 bases. Germline trimming cut 5 bases from V and 6 bases from J; bases unmatched to any gene: 14. The length of the CDR3 is 18 residues. Germline lookup yields CDR1 SGHTA and CDR2 FQGNSA. CDR3 sequence: CASSVRIGTSGRMLEQYF. The CDR3 region has the DNA TGTGCCAGCAGCGTACGAATCGGGACTAGCGGGAGGATGCTCGAGCAGTACTTC.

The chain is built from TRBV28 and TRBJ1-2; 8 bases line up with TRBD1. V trimming: 6 bases; J trimming: 5 bases; junction bases outside the gene matches: 5. CDR3 length: 13 residues. The germline V gene encodes CDR1 MDHEN and CDR2 SYDVKM. DNA for the CDR3: TGTGCCAGCAGAGGGACAGGTCCGTATGGCTACACCTTC. Translation: CASRGTGPYGYTF.

This chain joins TRBV27 and TRBJ1-1; D gene unclear. The V and J ends lost 0 bases and 7 bases respectively, with 12 bases between them. CDR1 and CDR2 (germline): MNHEY, SMNVEV (reference sequence). The CDR3 is 14 residues long. The chain's CDR3 is CASSLSSGSSEAFF. The DNA for the CDR3 is TGTGCCAGCAGTTTATCGTCCGGGTCTAGTGAAGCTTTCTTT.

This chain uses TRBV9 with TRBJ1-1, with D tentatively TRBD1 (6 bases). CDR1 and CDR2 from the germline V gene are SGDLS and YYNGEE. The length of the CDR3 is 15 residues. The ends were cut back, 0 bases at V and 0 bases at J, with 9 bases in the middle. The CDR3 protein is CASSVDRQVNTEAFF. CDR3 sequence (DNA): TGTGCCAGCAGCGTAGATCGACAGGTGAACACTGAAGCTTTCTTT.

This chain uses TRBV28 with TRBJ2-5; a weak D match, TRBD1 (5 bases). Trimming stripped 6 bases from V and 5 bases from J, with 22 bases between. There are 16 residues in the CDR3. Per germline, CDR1 MDHEN and CDR2 SYDVKM. CDR3 coding DNA: TGTGCCAGCAGCCCCGGGTTTCTACGGACATCGGAGACCCAGTACTTC. Its translation is CASSPGFLRTSETQYF.